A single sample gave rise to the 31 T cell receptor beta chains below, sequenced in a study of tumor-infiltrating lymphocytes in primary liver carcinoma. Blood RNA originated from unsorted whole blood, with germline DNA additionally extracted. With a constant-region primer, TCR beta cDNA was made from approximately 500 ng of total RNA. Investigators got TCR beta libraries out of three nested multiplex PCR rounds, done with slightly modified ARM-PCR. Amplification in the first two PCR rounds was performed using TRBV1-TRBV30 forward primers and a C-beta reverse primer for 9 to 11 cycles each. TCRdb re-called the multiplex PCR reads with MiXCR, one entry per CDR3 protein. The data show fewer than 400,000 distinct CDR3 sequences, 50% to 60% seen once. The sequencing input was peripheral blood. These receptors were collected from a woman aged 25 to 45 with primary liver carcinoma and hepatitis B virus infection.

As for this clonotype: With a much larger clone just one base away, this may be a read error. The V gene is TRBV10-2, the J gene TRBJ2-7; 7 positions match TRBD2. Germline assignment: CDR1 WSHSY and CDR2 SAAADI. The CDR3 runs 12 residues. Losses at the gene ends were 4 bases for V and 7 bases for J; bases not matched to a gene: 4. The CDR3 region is CASSVRENEQYF. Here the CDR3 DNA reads TGCGCCAGCAGTGTGCGGGAGAATGAGCAGTACTTC.

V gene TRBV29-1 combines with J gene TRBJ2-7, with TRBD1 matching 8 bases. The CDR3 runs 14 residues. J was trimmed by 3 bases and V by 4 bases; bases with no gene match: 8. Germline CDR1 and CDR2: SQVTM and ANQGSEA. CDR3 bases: TGCAGCGTTGTTTCAGGGGGCTCCAGCTACGAGCAGTACTTC. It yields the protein CSVVSGGSSYEQYF.

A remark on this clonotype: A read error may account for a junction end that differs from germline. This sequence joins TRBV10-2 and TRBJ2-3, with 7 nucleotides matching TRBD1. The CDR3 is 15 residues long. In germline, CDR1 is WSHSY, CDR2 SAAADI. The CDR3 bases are TGTGCCAGCACCGGCAGGGGGTTTCGAACAGATACGCAGTATTTT. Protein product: CASTGRGFRTDTQYF.

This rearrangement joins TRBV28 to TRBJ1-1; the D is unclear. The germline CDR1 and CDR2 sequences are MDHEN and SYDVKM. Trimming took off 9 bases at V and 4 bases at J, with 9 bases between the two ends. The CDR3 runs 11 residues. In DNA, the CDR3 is TGTGCCAGGGACGAGGTCACTGAAGCTTTCTTT. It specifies CARDEVTEAFF.

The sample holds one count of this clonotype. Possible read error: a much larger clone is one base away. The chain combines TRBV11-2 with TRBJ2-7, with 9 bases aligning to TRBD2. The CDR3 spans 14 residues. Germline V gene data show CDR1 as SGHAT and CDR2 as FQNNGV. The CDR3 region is CANSISGSSYEQYF. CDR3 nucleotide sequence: TGTGCCAACAGCATTAGCGGGAGCTCCTACGAGCAGTACTTC.

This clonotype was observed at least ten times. The CDR3 coding sequence is TGTGCCAGCAGTAGGGTGGCGGCCGCCTACAATGAGCAGTTCTTC. Translated: CASSRVAAAYNEQFF. The V and J genes are TRBV6-1 and TRBJ2-1; no clear D. Trimming left V 5 bases short and J 2 bases short, with 13 bases between. Germline V CDR1 and CDR2: MNHNS, SASEGT. CDR3 size: 15 residues.

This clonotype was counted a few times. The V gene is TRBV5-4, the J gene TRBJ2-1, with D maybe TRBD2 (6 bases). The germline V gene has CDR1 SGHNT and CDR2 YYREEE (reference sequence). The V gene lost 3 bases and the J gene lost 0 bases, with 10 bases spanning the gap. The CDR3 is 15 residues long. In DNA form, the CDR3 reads TGTGCCAGCAGCTCTGCGGGGTTCTCCTACAATGAGCAGTTCTTC. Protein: CASSSAGFSYNEQFF.

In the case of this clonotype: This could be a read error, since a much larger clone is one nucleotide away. CDR3 nucleotides: TGCAGCGTTGTCCGAGAGTCTCACACTGAAGCTTTCTTT. Translated: CSVVRESHTEAFF. The chain carries TRBV29-1 and TRBJ1-1; unclear D gene. Per germline, CDR1 SQVTM and CDR2 ANQGSEA. There are 13 residues in the CDR3. V was shortened by 4 bases and J by 3 bases, with 12 bases between the two germline ends.

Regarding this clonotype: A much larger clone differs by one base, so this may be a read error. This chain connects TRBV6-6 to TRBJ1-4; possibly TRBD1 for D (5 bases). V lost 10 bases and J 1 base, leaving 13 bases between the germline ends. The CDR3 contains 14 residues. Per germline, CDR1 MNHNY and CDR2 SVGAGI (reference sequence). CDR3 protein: CANRKEGTNEKLFF. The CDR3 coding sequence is TGTGCCAACAGGAAGGAAGGAACTAATGAAAAACTGTTTTTT.

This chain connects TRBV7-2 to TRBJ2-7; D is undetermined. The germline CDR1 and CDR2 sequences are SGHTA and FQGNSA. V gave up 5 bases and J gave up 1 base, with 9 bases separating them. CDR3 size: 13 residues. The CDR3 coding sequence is TGTGCCAGCAGCCGAAGCGTGTCCTACGAGCAGTACTTC. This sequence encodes CASSRSVSYEQYF.

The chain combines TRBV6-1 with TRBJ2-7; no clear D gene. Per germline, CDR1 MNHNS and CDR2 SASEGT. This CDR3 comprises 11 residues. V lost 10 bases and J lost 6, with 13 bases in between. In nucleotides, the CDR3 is TGTGCCACCCCAGATCTGGGCGAGCAGTACTTC. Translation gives CATPDLGEQYF.

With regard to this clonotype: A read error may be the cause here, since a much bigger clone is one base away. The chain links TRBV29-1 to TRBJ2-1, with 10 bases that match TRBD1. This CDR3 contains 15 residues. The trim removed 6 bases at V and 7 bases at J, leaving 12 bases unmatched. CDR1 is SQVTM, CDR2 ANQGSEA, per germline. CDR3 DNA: TGCAGCGTCTTGGGGTGGGGACAGGGGAGGAATGAGCAGTTCTTC. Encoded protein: CSVLGWGQGRNEQFF.

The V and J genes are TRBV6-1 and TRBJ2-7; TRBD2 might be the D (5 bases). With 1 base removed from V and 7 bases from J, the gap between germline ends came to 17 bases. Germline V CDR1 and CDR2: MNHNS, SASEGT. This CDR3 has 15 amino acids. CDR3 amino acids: CASSEGPLHTGEQYF. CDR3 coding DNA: TGTGCCAGCAGTGAAGGCCCTCTGCACACGGGGGAGCAGTACTTC.

Here the CDR3 reads CASSRREGTGYGYTF. CDR3 bases: TGTGCCAGCAGCCGAAGAGAGGGGACTGGGTATGGCTACACCTTC. The rearrangement joins TRBV11-3 to TRBJ1-2; D is possibly TRBD1 (5 bases). Per the germline V gene, CDR1 is SGHNT and CDR2 is YENEEA. Trimming pared 5 bases from V and 5 bases from J, leaving 18 bases between. The CDR3 totals 15 residues.

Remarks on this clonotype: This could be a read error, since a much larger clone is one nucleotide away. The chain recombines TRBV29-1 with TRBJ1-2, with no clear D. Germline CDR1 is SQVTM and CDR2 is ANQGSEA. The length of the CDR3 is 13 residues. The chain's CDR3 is CSARTGANCGYTF. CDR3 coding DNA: TGCAGCGCCCGGACGGGAGCTAACTGTGGCTACACCTTC.

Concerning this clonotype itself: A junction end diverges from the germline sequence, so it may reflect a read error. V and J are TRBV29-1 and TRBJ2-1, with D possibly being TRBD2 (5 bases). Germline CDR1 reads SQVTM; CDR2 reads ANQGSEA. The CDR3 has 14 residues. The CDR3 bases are TGCAGCGTTCTGGACTCGAGTTCCTACAATGTGCAGTTCTTC. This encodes CSVLDSSSYNVQFF.

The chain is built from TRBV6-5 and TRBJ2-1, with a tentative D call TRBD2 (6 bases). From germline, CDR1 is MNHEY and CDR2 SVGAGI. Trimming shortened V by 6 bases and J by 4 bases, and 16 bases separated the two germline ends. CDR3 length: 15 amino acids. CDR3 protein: CASRPRESRYNEQFF. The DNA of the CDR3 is TGTGCCAGCAGACCGCGGGAAAGTCGATACAATGAGCAGTTCTTC.

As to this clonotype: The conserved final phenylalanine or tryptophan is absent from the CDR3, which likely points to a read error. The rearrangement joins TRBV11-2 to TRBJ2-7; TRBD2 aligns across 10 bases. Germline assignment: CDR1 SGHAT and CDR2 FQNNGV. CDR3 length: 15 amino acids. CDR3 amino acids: CASSTLAGVGYEQYL. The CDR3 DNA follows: TGTGCTAGCAGCACGCTAGCGGGAGTCGGCTACGAGCAGTACCTC.

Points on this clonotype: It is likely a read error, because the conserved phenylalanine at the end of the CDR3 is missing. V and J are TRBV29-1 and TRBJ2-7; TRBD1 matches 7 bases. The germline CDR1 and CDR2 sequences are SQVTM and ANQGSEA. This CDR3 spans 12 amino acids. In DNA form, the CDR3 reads TGCAGGGCCCTGGCAGGGGGTCGCGAGCAGTACATC. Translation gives CRALAGGREQYI.

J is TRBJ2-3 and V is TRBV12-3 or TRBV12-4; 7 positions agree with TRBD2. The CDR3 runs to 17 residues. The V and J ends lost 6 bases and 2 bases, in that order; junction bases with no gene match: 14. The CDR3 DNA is TGTGCCAGCAGCTGGGGCGGGAGAGGTGGTAACACAGATACGCAGTATTTT. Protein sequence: CASSWGGRGGNTDTQYF.

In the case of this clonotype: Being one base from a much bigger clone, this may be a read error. The CDR3 DNA follows: TGCAGCGGATGGTTTGGAAACACCATAGATTTT. Translation gives CSGWFGNTIDF. V and J are TRBV29-1 and TRBJ1-3, with unresolved D. The CDR3 spans 11 residues. Germline CDR1 reads SQVTM; CDR2 reads ANQGSEA.

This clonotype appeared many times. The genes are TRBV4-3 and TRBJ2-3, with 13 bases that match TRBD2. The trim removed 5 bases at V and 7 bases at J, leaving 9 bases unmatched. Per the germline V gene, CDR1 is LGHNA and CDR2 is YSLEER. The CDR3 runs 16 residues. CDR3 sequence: CASSKISTSGGNTQYF. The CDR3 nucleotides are TGCGCCAGCAGCAAGATATCGACTAGCGGGGGGAATACGCAGTATTTT.

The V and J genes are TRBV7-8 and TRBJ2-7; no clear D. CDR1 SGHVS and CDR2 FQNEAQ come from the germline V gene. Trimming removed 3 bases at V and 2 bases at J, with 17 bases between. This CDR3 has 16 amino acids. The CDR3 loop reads CASSLIRGTPTYEQYF. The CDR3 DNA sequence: TGTGCCAGCAGCTTGATCCGAGGAACTCCCACCTACGAGCAGTACTTC.

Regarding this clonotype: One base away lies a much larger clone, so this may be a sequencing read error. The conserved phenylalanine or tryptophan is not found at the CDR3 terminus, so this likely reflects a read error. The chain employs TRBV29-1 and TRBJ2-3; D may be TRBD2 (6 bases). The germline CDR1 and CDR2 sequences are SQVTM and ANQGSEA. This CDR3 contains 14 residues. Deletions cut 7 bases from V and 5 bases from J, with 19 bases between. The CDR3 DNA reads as TGCAGCGCCTTAGCGGCCCGGCAGGGAGATACGCAGTATCTT. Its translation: CSALAARQGDTQYL.

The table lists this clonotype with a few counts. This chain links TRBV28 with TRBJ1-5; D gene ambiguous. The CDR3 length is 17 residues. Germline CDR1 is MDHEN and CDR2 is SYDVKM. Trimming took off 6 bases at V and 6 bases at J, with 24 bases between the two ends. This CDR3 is CASSPGFLRSGGQPQHF. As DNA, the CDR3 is TGTGCCAGCAGCCCCGGCTTCCTTAGGTCCGGCGGTCAGCCCCAGCATTTT.

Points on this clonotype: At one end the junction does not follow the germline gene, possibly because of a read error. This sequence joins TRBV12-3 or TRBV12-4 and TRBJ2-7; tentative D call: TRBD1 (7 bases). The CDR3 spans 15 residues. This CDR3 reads CVSSLGGLGRYEQYF. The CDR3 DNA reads TGTGTCAGCAGTTTAGGGGGCCTAGGGAGGTACGAGCAGTACTTC.

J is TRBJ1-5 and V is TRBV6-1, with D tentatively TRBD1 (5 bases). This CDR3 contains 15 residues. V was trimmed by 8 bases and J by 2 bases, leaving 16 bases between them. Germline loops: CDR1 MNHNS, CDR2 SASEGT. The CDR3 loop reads CASDHRFRGNQPQHF. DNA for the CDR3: TGTGCCAGCGATCACAGGTTTAGAGGCAATCAGCCCCAGCATTTT.

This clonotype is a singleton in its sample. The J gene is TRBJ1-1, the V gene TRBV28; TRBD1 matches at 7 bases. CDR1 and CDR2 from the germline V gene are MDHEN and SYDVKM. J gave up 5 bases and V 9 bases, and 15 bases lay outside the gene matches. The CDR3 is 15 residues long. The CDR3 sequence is CASYGTDGIGTEAFF. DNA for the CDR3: TGTGCCAGTTACGGGACAGACGGTATAGGGACTGAAGCTTTCTTT.

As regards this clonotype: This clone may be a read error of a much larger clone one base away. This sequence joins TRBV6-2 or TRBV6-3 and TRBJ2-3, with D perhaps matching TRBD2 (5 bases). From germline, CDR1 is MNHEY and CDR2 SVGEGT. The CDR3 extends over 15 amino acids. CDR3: CACSYLGERTDTQYF. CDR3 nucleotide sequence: TGTGCCTGCAGTTACCTCGGGGAACGCACAGATACGCAGTATTTT.

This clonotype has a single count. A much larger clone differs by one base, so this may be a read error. The CDR3 region has the DNA TGTGCCAGCGGAGTGGGCCTAGCGGGAATCGGAGAGCAGTTCTTC. This codes for CASGVGLAGIGEQFF. The chain carries TRBV6-5 and TRBJ2-1; TRBD2 matches at 9 bases. This CDR3 is 15 amino acids long. From germline, CDR1 is MNHEY and CDR2 SVGAGI. Trimming took 8 bases from V and 10 from J; bases not matched to a gene: 15.

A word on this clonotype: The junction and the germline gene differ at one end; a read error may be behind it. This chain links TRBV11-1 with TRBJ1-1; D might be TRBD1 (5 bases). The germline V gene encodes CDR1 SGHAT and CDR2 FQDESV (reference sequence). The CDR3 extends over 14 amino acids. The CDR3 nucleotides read TGTGCCAGCAGCTCAAGGACAACGAGCACTGTAGCTTTCTTT. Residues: CASSSRTTSTVAFF.